This T cell receptor beta chain stems from a study of T cell clonotyping in hematopoietic cell transplantation. Regarding time point: recipient sample about 28 days before transplant, after cytoreduction. This clone came up a few times. The antigen is not known. Here immunoSEQ multiplex PCR was the method, and the copy in TCRdb shows in-frame clones only, minus some. The sample shows about 20,000 clones, 86% of them seen only once. Overall study findings and caveats: Few recipient clonotypes overlapped donors; over 95% were de novo at given depth. Without cell sorting, CD4 versus CD8 contributions remain unresolved.

The CDR3 covers 15 residues. The ends lost 1 base at V and 2 bases at J; junction bases unmatched: 4. CDR1 and CDR2 from the germline V gene are SGHNT and YYREEE (reference sequence). The chain couples TRBV5-4 to TRBJ1-2, with 8 bases lining up with TRBD1. The clonotype was recovered from a man over 45 with acute myeloid leukemia. Some clones in this sample may be carry-over from other donors' samples. The sequencing used peripheral blood mononuclear cells, collected before stem cell transplant. CDR3 protein: CASSLQGALNYGYTF. The CDR3 region has the DNA TGTGCCAGCAGCTTGCAGGGGGCCCTAAACTATGGCTACACCTTC.